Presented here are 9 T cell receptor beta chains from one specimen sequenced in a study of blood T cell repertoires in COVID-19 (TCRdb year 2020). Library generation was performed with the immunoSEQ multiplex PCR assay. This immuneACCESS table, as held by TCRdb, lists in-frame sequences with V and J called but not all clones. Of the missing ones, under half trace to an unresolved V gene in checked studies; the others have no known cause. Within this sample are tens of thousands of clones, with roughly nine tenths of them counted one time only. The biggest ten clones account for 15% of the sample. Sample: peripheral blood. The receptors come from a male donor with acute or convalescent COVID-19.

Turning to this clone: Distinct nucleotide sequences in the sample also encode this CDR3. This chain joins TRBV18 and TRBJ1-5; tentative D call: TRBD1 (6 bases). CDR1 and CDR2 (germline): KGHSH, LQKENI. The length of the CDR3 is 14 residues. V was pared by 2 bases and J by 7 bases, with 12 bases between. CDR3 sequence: CASSPGGAGQPQHF. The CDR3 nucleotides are TGTGCCAGCTCACCAGGGGGGGCAGGACAGCCCCAGCATTTT.

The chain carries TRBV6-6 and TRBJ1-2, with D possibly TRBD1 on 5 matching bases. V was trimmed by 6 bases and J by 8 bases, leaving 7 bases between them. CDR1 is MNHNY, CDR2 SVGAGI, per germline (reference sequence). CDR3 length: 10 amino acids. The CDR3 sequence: CASRDSGYTF. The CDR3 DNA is TGTGCCAGCAGAGACAGCGGCTACACCTTC.

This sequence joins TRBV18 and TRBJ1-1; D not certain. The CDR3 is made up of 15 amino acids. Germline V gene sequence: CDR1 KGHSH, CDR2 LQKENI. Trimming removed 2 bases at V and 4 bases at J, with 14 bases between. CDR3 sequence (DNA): TGTGCCAGCTCACCAGTGGAGGGCTGGAGCACTGAAGCTTTCTTT. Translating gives CASSPVEGWSTEAFF. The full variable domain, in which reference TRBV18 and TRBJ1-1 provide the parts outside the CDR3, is NAGVMQNPRHLVRRRGQEARLRCSPMKGHSHVYWYRQLPEEGLKFMVYLQKENIIDESGMPKERFSAEFPKEGPSILRIQQVVRGDSAAYFCASSPVEGWSTEAFFGQGTRLTVV.

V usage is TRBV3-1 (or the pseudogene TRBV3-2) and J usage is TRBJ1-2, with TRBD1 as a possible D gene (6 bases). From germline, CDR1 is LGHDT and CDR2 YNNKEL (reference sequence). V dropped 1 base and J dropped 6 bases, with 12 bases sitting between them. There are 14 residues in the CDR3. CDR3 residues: CASSQGGAGDGYTF. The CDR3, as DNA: TGTGCCAGCAGCCAAGGGGGTGCAGGGGATGGCTACACCTTC.

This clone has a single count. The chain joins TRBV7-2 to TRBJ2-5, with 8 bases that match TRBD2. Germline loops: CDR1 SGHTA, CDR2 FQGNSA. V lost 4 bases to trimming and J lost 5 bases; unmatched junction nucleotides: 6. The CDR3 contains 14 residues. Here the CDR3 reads CASSYGGGEETQYF. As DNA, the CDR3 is TGTGCCAGCAGCTACGGGGGGGGTGAGGAGACCCAGTACTTC.

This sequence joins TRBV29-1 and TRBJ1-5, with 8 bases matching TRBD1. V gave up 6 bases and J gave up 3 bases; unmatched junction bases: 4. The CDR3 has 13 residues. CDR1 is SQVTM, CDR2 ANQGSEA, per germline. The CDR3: CSVRTGTNQPQHF. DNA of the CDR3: TGCAGCGTCCGGACAGGGACCAATCAGCCCCAGCATTTT.

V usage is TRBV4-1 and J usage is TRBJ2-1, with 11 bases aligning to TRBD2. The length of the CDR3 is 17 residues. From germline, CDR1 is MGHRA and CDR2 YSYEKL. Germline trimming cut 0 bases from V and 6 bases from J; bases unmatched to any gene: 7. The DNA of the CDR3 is TGCGCCAGCAGCCAAGAACGTTCTAGCGGGGGGAGCAATGAGCAGTTCTTC. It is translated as CASSQERSSGGSNEQFF.

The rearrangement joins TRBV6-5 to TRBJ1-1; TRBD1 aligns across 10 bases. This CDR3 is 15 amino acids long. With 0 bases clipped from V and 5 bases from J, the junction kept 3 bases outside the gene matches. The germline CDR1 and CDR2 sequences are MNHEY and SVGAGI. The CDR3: CASSYSPGQGTEAFF. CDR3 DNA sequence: TGTGCCAGCAGTTACTCACCGGGACAGGGGACTGAAGCTTTCTTT.

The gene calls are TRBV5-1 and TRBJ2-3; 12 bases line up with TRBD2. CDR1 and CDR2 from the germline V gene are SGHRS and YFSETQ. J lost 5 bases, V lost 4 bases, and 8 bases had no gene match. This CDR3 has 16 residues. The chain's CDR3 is CASSPLAGGPKDTQYF. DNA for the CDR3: TGCGCCAGCAGCCCGCTAGCGGGGGGGCCCAAAGATACGCAGTATTTT.